Listed below are T cell receptor beta chains from one sample, sequenced in a study of T cells in Graves' hyperthyroidism and ophthalmopathy. MiXCR, run by TCRdb on the multiplex PCR reads, gives a single entry per CDR3 protein. Among 300,000 to 450,000 distinct CDR3 sequences, over 11% were seen once, and the ten largest hold approximately 9.9%. Sequencing was performed on blood. These receptors came from a woman aged 55-69 years with Graves' hyperthyroidism. Both conserved end residues are part of each CDR3. The order of the fields is V gene, D gene, J gene, clone size, CDR3 protein, CDR3 DNA. A D gene is named only where the DNA matches it firmly. A clone size is listed for some rows: how often the clone was seen (once, few, many), or a class if it is expanded.

v_gene: TRBV7-8; d_gene: .; j_gene: TRBJ2-2; abundance: few; CDR3aa: CASSPLSAGTGELFF; CDR3nt: TGTGCCAGCAGCCCTCTAAGTGCAGGGACCGGGGAGCTGTTTTTT
v_gene: TRBV6-1; d_gene: .; j_gene: TRBJ2-7; abundance: many; CDR3aa: CASATRHIGNWKYEQYF; CDR3nt: TGTGCCAGCGCTACTCGCCATATCGGCAACTGGAAATACGAGCAGTACTTC
v_gene: TRBV27; d_gene: .; j_gene: TRBJ2-1; abundance: few; CDR3aa: CASSLHREGNEQFF; CDR3nt: TGTGCCAGCAGTTTGCACAGGGAAGGGAATGAGCAGTTCTTC
v_gene: TRBV19; d_gene: .; j_gene: TRBJ1-1; abundance: .; CDR3aa: CASSIGGMITEAFF; CDR3nt: TGTGCCAGTAGTATCGGGGGGATGATCACTGAAGCTTTCTTT
v_gene: TRBV20-1; d_gene: TRBD1; j_gene: TRBJ2-3; abundance: many; CDR3aa: CSAPPGQSTDTQYF; CDR3nt: TGCAGTGCTCCTCCGGGACAGAGCACAGATACGCAGTATTTT
v_gene: TRBV3-1; d_gene: .; j_gene: TRBJ2-7; abundance: many; CDR3aa: CASSQGLGYEQYF; CDR3nt: TGTGCCAGCAGCCAAGGACTAGGCTACGAGCAGTACTTC
v_gene: TRBV20-1; d_gene: TRBD2; j_gene: TRBJ2-7; abundance: .; CDR3aa: CSAPSRAGDEQYF; CDR3nt: TGCAGTGCTCCGTCGAGGGCGGGGGACGAGCAGTACTTC
v_gene: TRBV7-9; d_gene: .; j_gene: TRBJ1-1; abundance: .; CDR3aa: CASSLAGFNTEAFF; CDR3nt: TGTGCCAGCAGCTTAGCGGGTTTTAACACTGAAGCTTTCTTT
v_gene: TRBV27; d_gene: .; j_gene: TRBJ1-2; abundance: many; CDR3aa: CASSLFRVVCCGYTF; CDR3nt: TGTGCCAGCAGTTTATTTCGGGTAGTTTGTTGCGGCTACACCTTC
v_gene: TRBV9; d_gene: .; j_gene: TRBJ2-1; abundance: .; CDR3aa: CASSGGGLRLANNEQFF; CDR3nt: TGTGCCAGCAGCGGTGGGGGGTTGAGGCTAGCGAACAATGAGCAGTTCTTC
v_gene: TRBV10-3; d_gene: .; j_gene: TRBJ2-7; abundance: many; CDR3aa: CAISEGYEQYF; CDR3nt: TGTGCCATCAGTGAAGGCTACGAGCAGTACTTC
v_gene: TRBV19; d_gene: .; j_gene: TRBJ1-2; abundance: few; CDR3aa: CASSTWGGKANYGYTF; CDR3nt: TGTGCCAGTAGTACGTGGGGGGGGAAGGCTAACTATGGCTACACCTTC
v_gene: TRBV12-3/TRBV12-4; d_gene: .; j_gene: TRBJ2-7; abundance: many; CDR3aa: CASSFGAGFSYEQYF; CDR3nt: TGTGCCAGCAGTTTTGGGGCAGGGTTTTCCTACGAGCAGTACTTC
v_gene: TRBV5-1; d_gene: TRBD2; j_gene: TRBJ2-7; abundance: .; CDR3aa: CASSLVGTSGSPEQYF; CDR3nt: TGCGCCAGCAGCTTGGTTGGGACTAGCGGGAGCCCCGAGCAGTACTTC
v_gene: TRBV24-1; d_gene: .; j_gene: TRBJ1-1; abundance: many; CDR3aa: CATSESGTGNTEAFF; CDR3nt: TGTGCCACCAGTGAGTCCGGGACGGGAAACACTGAAGCTTTCTTT
v_gene: TRBV11-3; d_gene: .; j_gene: TRBJ2-3; abundance: many; CDR3aa: CASSFFTDTQYF; CDR3nt: TGTGCCAGCAGCTTCTTCACAGATACGCAGTATTTT
v_gene: TRBV6-1; d_gene: .; j_gene: TRBJ2-5; abundance: many; CDR3aa: CASRRASETQYF; CDR3nt: TGTGCCAGCAGGCGGGCGTCGGAGACCCAGTACTTC
v_gene: TRBV27; d_gene: .; j_gene: TRBJ1-2; abundance: .; CDR3aa: CASSSQGPGNYGYTF; CDR3nt: TGTGCCAGCAGCTCTCAGGGGCCGGGTAACTATGGCTACACCTTC
v_gene: TRBV2; d_gene: TRBD2; j_gene: TRBJ2-7; abundance: few; CDR3aa: CASSPLAGPHEQYF; CDR3nt: TGTGCCAGCAGTCCCTTAGCGGGACCCCACGAGCAGTACTTC
v_gene: TRBV5-1; d_gene: .; j_gene: TRBJ2-7; abundance: many; CDR3aa: CASTPTPGTTSYEQYF; CDR3nt: TGCGCCAGCACCCCGACCCCCGGGACAACATCCTACGAGCAGTACTTC
v_gene: TRBV5-1; d_gene: TRBD2; j_gene: TRBJ2-7; abundance: many; CDR3aa: CASSLGPGLAGTSYEQYF; CDR3nt: TGCGCCAGCAGCTTGGGCCCCGGACTAGCGGGCACCTCCTACGAGCAGTACTTC
v_gene: TRBV18; d_gene: TRBD1; j_gene: TRBJ2-7; abundance: .; CDR3aa: CASSPTYSRDSHEQYF; CDR3nt: TGTGCCAGCTCACCTACCTATTCCCGGGACAGCCACGAGCAGTACTTC
v_gene: TRBV18; d_gene: .; j_gene: TRBJ2-5; abundance: many; CDR3aa: CASSHPDSYQETQYF; CDR3nt: TGTGCCAGCTCGCACCCTGACAGCTACCAAGAGACCCAGTACTTC
v_gene: TRBV10-3; d_gene: TRBD1; j_gene: TRBJ1-2; abundance: .; CDR3aa: CAITGTGYGYTF; CDR3nt: TGTGCCATCACTGGGACAGGGTATGGCTACACCTTC
v_gene: TRBV10-1; d_gene: .; j_gene: TRBJ2-3; abundance: many; CDR3aa: CASSESRGPTDTQYF; CDR3nt: TGCGCCAGCAGTGAATCGAGAGGGCCCACAGATACGCAGTATTTT
v_gene: TRBV28; d_gene: TRBD1; j_gene: TRBJ2-7; abundance: .; CDR3aa: CASSDPGDSSYEQYF; CDR3nt: TGTGCCAGCAGTGACCCAGGGGACAGCTCCTACGAGCAGTACTTC
v_gene: TRBV24-1; d_gene: TRBD1; j_gene: TRBJ2-5; abundance: few; CDR3aa: CATSDSPGTGGLETQYF; CDR3nt: TGTGCCACCAGTGACTCCCCCGGGACAGGGGGCCTAGAGACCCAGTACTTC
v_gene: TRBV30; d_gene: .; j_gene: TRBJ1-2; abundance: .; CDR3aa: CAWSVTVRGAYDGYTF; CDR3nt: TGTGCCTGGAGTGTAACGGTTAGGGGGGCTTATGATGGCTACACCTTC
v_gene: TRBV24-1; d_gene: .; j_gene: TRBJ2-7; abundance: .; CDR3aa: CATPSRGLYEQYF; CDR3nt: TGTGCCACCCCCTCTCGGGGCCTCTACGAGCAGTACTTC
v_gene: TRBV9; d_gene: .; j_gene: TRBJ1-1; abundance: many; CDR3aa: CASSGANTEAFF; CDR3nt: TGTGCCAGCAGCGGGGCGAACACTGAAGCTTTCTTT
v_gene: TRBV24-1; d_gene: TRBD2; j_gene: TRBJ2-2; abundance: .; CDR3aa: CATSDATSGKYGELFF; CDR3nt: TGTGCCACCAGTGACGCGACTAGCGGGAAGTACGGGGAGCTGTTTTTT
v_gene: TRBV28; d_gene: TRBD1; j_gene: TRBJ2-5; abundance: .; CDR3aa: CASRLPTGGGETQYF; CDR3nt: TGTGCCAGCAGACTTCCGACAGGGGGGGGAGAGACCCAGTACTTC
v_gene: TRBV5-5; d_gene: .; j_gene: TRBJ2-1; abundance: many; CDR3aa: CASSITTDYNEQFF; CDR3nt: TGTGCCAGCAGCATAACGACAGACTACAATGAGCAGTTCTTC
v_gene: TRBV18; d_gene: TRBD1; j_gene: TRBJ1-5; abundance: many; CDR3aa: CASSPGQGAGQPQHF; CDR3nt: TGTGCCAGCTCACCCGGACAGGGGGCTGGACAGCCCCAGCATTTT
v_gene: TRBV29-1; d_gene: .; j_gene: TRBJ1-2; abundance: many; CDR3aa: CSVSRPAQVGKRGYTF; CDR3nt: TGCAGCGTGTCTAGACCCGCTCAGGTCGGCAAAAGGGGCTACACCTTC
v_gene: TRBV19; d_gene: TRBD2; j_gene: TRBJ2-2; abundance: .; CDR3aa: CASGGLAGVITGELFF; CDR3nt: TGTGCCAGTGGGGGGTTAGCGGGAGTAATCACCGGGGAGCTGTTTTTT
v_gene: TRBV9; d_gene: TRBD2; j_gene: TRBJ2-2; abundance: .; CDR3aa: CASSVLGTSGRFPGELFF; CDR3nt: TGTGCCAGCAGCGTTTTAGGGACTAGCGGGAGATTCCCCGGGGAGCTGTTTTTT